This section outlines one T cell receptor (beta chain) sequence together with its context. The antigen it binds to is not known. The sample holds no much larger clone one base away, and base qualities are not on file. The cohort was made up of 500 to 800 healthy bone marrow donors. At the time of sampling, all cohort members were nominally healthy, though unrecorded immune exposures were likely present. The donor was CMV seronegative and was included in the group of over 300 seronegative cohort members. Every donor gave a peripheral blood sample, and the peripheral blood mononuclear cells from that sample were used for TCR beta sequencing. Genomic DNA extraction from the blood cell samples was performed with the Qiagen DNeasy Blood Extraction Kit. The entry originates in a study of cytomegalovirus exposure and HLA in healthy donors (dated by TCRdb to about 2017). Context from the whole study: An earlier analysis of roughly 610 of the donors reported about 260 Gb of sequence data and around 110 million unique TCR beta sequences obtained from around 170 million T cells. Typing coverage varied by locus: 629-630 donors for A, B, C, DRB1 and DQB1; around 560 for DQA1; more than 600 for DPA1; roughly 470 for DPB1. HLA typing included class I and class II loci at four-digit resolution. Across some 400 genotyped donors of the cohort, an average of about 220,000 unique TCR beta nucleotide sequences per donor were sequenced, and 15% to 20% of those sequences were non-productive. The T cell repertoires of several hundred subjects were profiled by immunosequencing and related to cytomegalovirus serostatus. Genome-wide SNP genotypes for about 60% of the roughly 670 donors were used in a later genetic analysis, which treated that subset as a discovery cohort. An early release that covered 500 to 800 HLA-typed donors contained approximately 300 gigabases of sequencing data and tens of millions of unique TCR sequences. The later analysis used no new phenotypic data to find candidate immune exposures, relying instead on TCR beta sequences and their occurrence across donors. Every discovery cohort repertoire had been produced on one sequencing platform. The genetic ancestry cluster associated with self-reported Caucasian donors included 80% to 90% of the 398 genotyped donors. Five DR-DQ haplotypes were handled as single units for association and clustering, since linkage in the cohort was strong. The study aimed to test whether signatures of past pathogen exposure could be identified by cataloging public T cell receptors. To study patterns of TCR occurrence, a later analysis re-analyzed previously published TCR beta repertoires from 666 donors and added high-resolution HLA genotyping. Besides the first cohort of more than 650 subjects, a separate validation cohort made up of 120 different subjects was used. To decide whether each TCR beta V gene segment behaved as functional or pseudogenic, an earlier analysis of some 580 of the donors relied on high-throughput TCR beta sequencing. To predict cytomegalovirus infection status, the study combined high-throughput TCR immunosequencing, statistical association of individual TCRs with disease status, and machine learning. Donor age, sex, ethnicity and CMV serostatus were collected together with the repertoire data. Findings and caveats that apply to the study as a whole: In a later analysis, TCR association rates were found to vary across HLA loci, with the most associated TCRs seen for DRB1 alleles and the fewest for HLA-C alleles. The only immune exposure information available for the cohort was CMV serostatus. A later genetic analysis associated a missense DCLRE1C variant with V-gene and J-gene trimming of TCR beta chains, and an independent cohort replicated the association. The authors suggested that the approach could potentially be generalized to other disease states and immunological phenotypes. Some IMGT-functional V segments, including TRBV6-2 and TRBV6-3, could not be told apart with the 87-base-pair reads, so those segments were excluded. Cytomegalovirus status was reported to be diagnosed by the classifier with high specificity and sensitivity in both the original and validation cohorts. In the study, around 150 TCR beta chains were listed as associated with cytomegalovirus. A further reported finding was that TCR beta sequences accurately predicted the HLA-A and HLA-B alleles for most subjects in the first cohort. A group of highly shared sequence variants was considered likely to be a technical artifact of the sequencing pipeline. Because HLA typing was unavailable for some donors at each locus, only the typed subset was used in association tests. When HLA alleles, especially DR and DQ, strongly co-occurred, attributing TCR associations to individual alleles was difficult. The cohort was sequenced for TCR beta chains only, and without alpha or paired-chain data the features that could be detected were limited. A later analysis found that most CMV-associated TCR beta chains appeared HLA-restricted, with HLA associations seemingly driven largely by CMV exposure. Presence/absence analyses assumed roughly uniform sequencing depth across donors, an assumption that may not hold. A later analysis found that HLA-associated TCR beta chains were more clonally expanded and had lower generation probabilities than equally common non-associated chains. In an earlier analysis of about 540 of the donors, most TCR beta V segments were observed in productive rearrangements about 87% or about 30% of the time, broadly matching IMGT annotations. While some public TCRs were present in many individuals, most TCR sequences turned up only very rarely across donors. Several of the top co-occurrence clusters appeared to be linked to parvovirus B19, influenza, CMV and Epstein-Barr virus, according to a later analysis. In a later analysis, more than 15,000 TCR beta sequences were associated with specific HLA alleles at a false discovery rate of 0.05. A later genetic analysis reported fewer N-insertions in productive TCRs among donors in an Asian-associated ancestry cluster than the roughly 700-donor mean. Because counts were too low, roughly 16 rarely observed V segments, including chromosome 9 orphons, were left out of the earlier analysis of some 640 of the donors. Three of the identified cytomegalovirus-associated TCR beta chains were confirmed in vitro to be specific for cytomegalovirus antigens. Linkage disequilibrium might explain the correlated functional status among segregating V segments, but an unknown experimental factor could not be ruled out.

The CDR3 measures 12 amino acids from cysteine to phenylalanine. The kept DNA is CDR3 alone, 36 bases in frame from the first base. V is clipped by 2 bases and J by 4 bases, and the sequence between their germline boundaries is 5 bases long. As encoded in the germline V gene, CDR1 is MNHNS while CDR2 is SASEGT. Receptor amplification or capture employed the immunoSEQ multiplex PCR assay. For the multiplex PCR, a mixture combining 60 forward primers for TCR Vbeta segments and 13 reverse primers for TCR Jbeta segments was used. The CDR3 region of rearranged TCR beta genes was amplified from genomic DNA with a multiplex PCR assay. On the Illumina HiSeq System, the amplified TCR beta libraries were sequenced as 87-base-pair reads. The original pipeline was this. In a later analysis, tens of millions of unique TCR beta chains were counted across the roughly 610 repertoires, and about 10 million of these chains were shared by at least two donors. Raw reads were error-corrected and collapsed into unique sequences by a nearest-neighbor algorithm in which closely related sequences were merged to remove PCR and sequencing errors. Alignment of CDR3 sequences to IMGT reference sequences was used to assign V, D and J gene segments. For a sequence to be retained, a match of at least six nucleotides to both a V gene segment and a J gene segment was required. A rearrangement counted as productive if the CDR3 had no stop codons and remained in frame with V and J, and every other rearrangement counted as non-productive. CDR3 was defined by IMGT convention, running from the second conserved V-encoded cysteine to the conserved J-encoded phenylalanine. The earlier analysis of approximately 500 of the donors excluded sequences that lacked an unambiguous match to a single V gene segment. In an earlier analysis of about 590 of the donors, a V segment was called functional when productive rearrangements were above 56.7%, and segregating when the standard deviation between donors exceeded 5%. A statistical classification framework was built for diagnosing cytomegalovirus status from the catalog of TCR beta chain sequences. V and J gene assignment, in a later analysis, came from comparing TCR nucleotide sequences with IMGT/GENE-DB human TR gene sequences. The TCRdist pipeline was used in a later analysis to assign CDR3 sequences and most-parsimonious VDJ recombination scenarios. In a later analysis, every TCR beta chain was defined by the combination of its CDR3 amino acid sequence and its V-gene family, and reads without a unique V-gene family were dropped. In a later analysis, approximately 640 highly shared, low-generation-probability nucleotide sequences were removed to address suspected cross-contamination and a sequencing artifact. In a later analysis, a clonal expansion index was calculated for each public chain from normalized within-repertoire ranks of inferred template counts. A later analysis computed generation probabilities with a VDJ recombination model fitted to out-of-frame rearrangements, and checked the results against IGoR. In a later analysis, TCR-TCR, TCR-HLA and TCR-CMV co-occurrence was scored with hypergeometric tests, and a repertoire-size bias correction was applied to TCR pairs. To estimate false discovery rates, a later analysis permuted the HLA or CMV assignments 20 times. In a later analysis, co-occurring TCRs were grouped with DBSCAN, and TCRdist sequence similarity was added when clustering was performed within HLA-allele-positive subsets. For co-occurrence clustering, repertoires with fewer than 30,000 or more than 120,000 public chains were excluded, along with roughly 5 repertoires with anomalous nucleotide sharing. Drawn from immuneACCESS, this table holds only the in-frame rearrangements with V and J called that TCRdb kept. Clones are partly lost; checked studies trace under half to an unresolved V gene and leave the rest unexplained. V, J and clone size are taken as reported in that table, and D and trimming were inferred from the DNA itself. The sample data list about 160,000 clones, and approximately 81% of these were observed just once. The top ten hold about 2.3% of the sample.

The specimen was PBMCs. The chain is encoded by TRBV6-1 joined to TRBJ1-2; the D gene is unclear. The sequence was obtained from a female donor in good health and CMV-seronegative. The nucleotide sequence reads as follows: TGTGCCAGCAGTGAACAGATCTATGGCTACACCTTC. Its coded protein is CASSEQIYGYTF.